The 5 T cell receptor beta chains in this list originate from one sample, sequenced in a study of cytomegalovirus exposure and HLA in healthy donors. Primers included in the PCR were 60 Vbeta and 13 Jbeta primers. Generated by immunoSEQ multiplex PCR, the TCRdb table keeps only in-frame clones and is missing some. The table has fewer than 150,000 clones, roughly 78% seen once. The sample taken for sequencing was PBMCs. The receptors here all came from a man aged 35 to 55 in good health and CMV-seropositive.

This clone came up a few times. This sequence joins TRBV10-2 and TRBJ1-1; D unclear. Germline V lookup: CDR1 WSHSY, CDR2 SAAADI. CDR3 length: 18 residues. Between the trimmed V and J ends, which lost 2 bases and 5 bases, there was a span of 24 bases. The CDR3 DNA reads TGCGCCAGCAGTGAGCCGAGGGCGTTAACCATCAGCGGGACTGAAGCTTTCTTT. Residues: CASSEPRALTISGTEAFF.

The J gene is TRBJ2-7, the V gene TRBV7-9; D is ambiguous. The CDR3 is 14 residues long. Germline CDR1 reads SEHNR; CDR2 reads FQNEAQ (reference sequence). V was cut by 3 bases and J by 0 bases, with 9 bases left in between. The CDR3 bases are TGTGCCAGCAGCTTCTCTACAGACTCCTACGAGCAGTACTTC. As protein: CASSFSTDSYEQYF.

This clone was counted between two and nine times. The chain uses TRBV27 and TRBJ2-7; 10 nucleotides agree with TRBD2. CDR1 MNHEY and CDR2 SMNVEV come from the germline V gene (reference sequence). This CDR3 has 15 amino acids. V trimming: 2 bases; J trimming: 5 bases; junction bases outside the gene matches: 6. For the CDR3, the DNA is TGTGCCAGCAGTTTAACGGCTAGCGGGAGCCACGAGCAGTACTTC. Residues: CASSLTASGSHEQYF.

The chain is built from TRBV5-1 and TRBJ2-3, with 7 bases that match TRBD2. This CDR3 is built from 16 residues. Trimming at V came to 5 bases and at J to 2 bases, leaving 11 bases not matched to a gene. Germline V gives CDR1 SGHRS, CDR2 YFSETQ. The CDR3 here is CASRSLGGGITDTQYF. The CDR3 DNA reads TGCGCCAGCAGATCGTTGGGCGGGGGAATCACAGATACGCAGTATTTT.

V gene TRBV27 combines with J gene TRBJ2-5; 8 nucleotides agree with TRBD2. The CDR3 is made up of 14 amino acids. From germline, CDR1 is MNHEY and CDR2 SMNVEV (reference sequence). V was pared by 5 bases and J by 4 bases, with 6 bases of the junction left unmatched. CDR3 nucleotide sequence: TGTGCCAGCAGTCCCTGGACTAGCACAGAGACCCAGTACTTC. Its translation: CASSPWTSTETQYF.